The 9 T cell receptor beta chains below come from one sample, sequenced in a study of T cell clonality in common variable immunodeficiency. Only in-frame clones appear in the TCRdb table, and some are missing; sequencing was by immunoSEQ multiplex PCR. The specimen gives about 81,000 clones without singletons; the ten biggest hold under 1%. Sequenced material: peripheral blood mononuclear cells. The receptor source for this set is a person aged 18 to 75 in good health.

This clone was found many times. The read gets to within 3 residues of the CDR3 end, and the germline J gene fills in the rest. The chain is built from TRBV30 and TRBJ2-7; a possible D gene is TRBD1 (5 bases). Trimming left V 4 bases short and J 2 bases short, with 12 bases between. The CDR3 contains 13 residues. Germline CDR1 GTSNPN, CDR2 SVGIG (reference sequence). The part of the CDR3 DNA that was read is TGTGCCTGGAATCAGGGAAACCCCTACGAG. It encodes CAWNQGNPYE. The full CDR3 sequence reads CAWNQGNPYEQYF.

This clone was found many times. CDR3 amino acids: CASSSTGGGEQYF. The covered CDR3 bases are TGTGCCAGCAGTTCAACAGGGGGCGGCGAG. The chain uses TRBV7-3 and TRBJ2-7, with 9 bases matching TRBD1. The CDR3 end is not reached by the read, which stops 3 residues before it; the germline J gene fills it in. V shed 6 bases and J 6 bases; nucleotides not matched to a gene: 6. The germline gives CDR1 SGHTA, CDR2 FQGTGA. This CDR3 region has 13 residues.

This clone has a count of ten or more. The read stops 3 residues short of the end of the CDR3; the missing end is completed from the germline J gene. This chain uses TRBV20-1 with TRBJ2-2, with 7 nucleotides matching TRBD2. This CDR3 is 15 amino acids long. The ends lost 6 bases at V and 2 bases at J; junction bases unmatched: 9. Germline CDR1 is DFQATT and CDR2 is SNEGSKA (reference sequence). CDR3 sequence: CSARGGRANTGELFF. The DNA read from the CDR3 is TGCAGTGCCCGGGGAGGGAGGGCCAACACCGGGGAG.

In its sample, this clone was seen many times. The read gets to within 3 residues of the CDR3 end, and the germline J gene fills in the rest. The chain is built from TRBV13 and TRBJ1-1, with TRBD1 as a possible D gene (5 bases). The CDR3 is made up of 13 amino acids. From germline, CDR1 is PRHDT and CDR2 FYEKMQ (reference sequence). V was cut by 10 bases and J by 5 bases, with 17 bases left in between. The sequenced CDR3 bases are TGTGCCACCAGGGCGGGGGTTTGGACTGAA. Translating gives CATRAGVWTE. The complete CDR3 sequence is CATRAGVWTEAFF.

Ten or more counts support this clone. This CDR3 is CATRAASGSHEQFF. Partial CDR3 DNA: TGTGCCACCCGGGCGGCTAGCGGATCACATGAG. This chain uses TRBV24-1 with TRBJ2-1; 7 bases are shared with TRBD2. The DNA ends 3 residues before the CDR3 does, and the rest of the CDR3 is filled in from the germline J gene. This CDR3 contains 14 residues. V was clipped by 9 bases and J by 8 bases; unmatched bases: 12. The germline V gene has CDR1 KGHDR and CDR2 SFDVKD.

The table lists this clone with many counts. The read terminates 3 residues ahead of where the CDR3 ends, so the germline J gene completes it. V and J are TRBV6-2 or TRBV6-3 and TRBJ1-5; D gene unclear. The CDR3 totals 16 residues. Germline CDR1 is MNHEY and CDR2 is SVGEGT. The V end was cut by 5 bases, the J end by 2 bases, with 16 bases between. The part of the CDR3 DNA that was read is TGTGCCAGCAGTGCCACTTCAGGCATGCGCAATCAGCCC. Translation: CASSATSGMRNQP. The entire CDR3 protein reads CASSATSGMRNQPQHF.

This clone was observed at least ten times. Partial CDR3 DNA: TGTGCCAGCTTTGAGGGGACTGAA. Translating gives CASFEGTE. The whole CDR3 reads CASFEGTEAFF. The chain links TRBV6-2 or TRBV6-3 to TRBJ1-1, with a weak D call TRBD1 (5 bases). The read finishes 3 residues shy of the CDR3 end, and the germline J gene is used to complete it. The CDR3 is 11 residues long. Deletions cut 8 bases from V and 5 bases from J, with 9 bases between. Germline V gives CDR1 MNHEY, CDR2 SVGEGT.

Many counts were recorded for this clone. The CDR3 is cut off 3 residues early in the read; its end comes from the germline J gene. The chain joins TRBV7-6 to TRBJ2-2; 8 positions agree with TRBD2. The CDR3 has 18 residues. V lost 1 base and J lost 7; bases outside the gene matches: 14. CDR1 and CDR2 from the germline V gene are SGHVS and FNYEAQ. Incomplete CDR3 DNA: TGTGCCAGCAGCTTAGAGCCAGCGGGAGCCCCCCGGGGCGGGGAG. Translating it yields CASSLEPAGAPRGGE. The full CDR3 reads CASSLEPAGAPRGGELFF.

In this sample, this clone turned up many times. The CDR3 end is not reached by the read, which stops 3 residues before it; the germline J gene fills it in. This rearrangement joins TRBV6-1 to TRBJ1-1; D is undetermined. The germline V and J ends were trimmed by 3 bases and 0 bases, with 11 bases remaining between them. The germline CDR1 and CDR2 sequences are MNHNS and SASEGT. CDR3 length: 15 amino acids. The sequenced CDR3 bases are TGTGCCAGCAGTGACGGACTGTTGTTGAACACTGAA. Protein sequence: CASSDGLLLNTE. In full, the CDR3 reads CASSDGLLLNTEAFF.